One TCR beta chain is described in this entry. Its antigen is not known. The authors prepared the TCRbeta library with unique molecular identifiers. TCRdb analysed the PCR reads with MiXCR anew, one entry per CDR3 protein. Of 200,000 to 300,000 distinct CDR3 sequences in the sample, 24% were seen once. The germline V gene encodes CDR1 SSHAT and CDR2 FNYEAQ (reference sequence). CDR3 size: 14 residues. V trimming: 5 bases; J trimming: 5 bases; junction bases outside the gene matches: 8. This sample is part of a study of T-cell reconstitution after alpha-beta-depleted transplantation in children. Study-wide results and limits: Several hundred expanded graft clones reportedly supplied alpha-beta T cells about two months after transplant. T-cell numbers and diversity, one year after transplant, stemmed largely from T cells that were newly produced. Elevated TCRbeta diversity at day 60 was traced, in some patients, to surviving recipient T cells and thymic progenitors.

This chain connects TRBV7-7 to TRBJ2-5; 7 nucleotides match TRBD2. The sequence was obtained from a female patient aged 2 to 10 who had a stem cell transplant for congenital amegakaryocytic thrombocytopenia, so the T cells may come from the graft donor. The sequenced sample was PBMCs, mostly from graft donor cells, obtained 360 days after TCRalphabeta/CD19-depleted stem cell transplant. The CDR3 nucleotides read TGTGCCAGCAGCGCCAAGGGAGGGCGTGAGACCCAGTACTTC. This encodes CASSAKGGRETQYF.